These 7 T cell receptor beta chains were all obtained from the same sample, sequenced in a study of regulatory T cells in long-lasting Graves disease. The time point was: newly diagnosed GD, antithyroid drugs for less than 3 months. TCR sequences were obtained from RNA taken from PBMCs. According to the study, TCR beta libraries were built with iRepertoire HTBI primers and CDR3-region Arm-PCR. MiXCR was run by TCRdb on the multiplex PCR reads, yielding one entry per CDR3 protein. The table shows under 800,000 distinct CDR3 sequences, with about 16% occurring only once. The same sample was also studied in work on T cells in Graves' hyperthyroidism and ophthalmopathy.

The material sequenced was peripheral blood mononuclear cells (PBMCs), taken at new diagnosis, from a patient treated with antithyroid drugs. The source of these receptors is a woman under 40 with Graves disease.

This clonotype was recorded at least ten times. The CDR3 reads CASSPLSGGHQPQHF. CDR3 bases: TGTGCCAGCAGTCCCCTTTCAGGGGGCCACCAGCCCCAGCATTTT. The chain links TRBV28 to TRBJ1-5; 8 bases are a match to TRBD1. J was trimmed by 7 bases and V by 5 bases; bases with no gene match: 10. The CDR3 covers 15 residues. Germline assignment: CDR1 MDHEN and CDR2 SYDVKM.

The CDR3 DNA reads as TGTGCCAGCAGCTTGGAAGGACAGGGGAACAATCAGCCCCAGCATTTT. Its protein product is CASSLEGQGNNQPQHF. The chain combines TRBV7-2 with TRBJ1-5; TRBD1 matches 9 bases. There are 16 residues in the CDR3. Per the germline V gene, CDR1 is SGHTA and CDR2 is FQGNSA. V was clipped by 3 bases and J by 3 bases; unmatched bases: 6.

This clonotype was detected many times. The rearrangement links TRBV3-1 to TRBJ1-1; D is unclear. CDR3 length equals 12 residues. Per germline, CDR1 LGHDT and CDR2 YNNKEL (reference sequence). V lost 5 bases to trimming and J lost 3 bases, with 7 bases between them. For the CDR3, the DNA is TGTGCCAGCAGCGCCCGGGACACTGAAGCTTTCTTT. It codes for CASSARDTEAFF. The full variable domain, in which reference TRBV3-1 and TRBJ1-1 provide the parts outside the CDR3, is DTAVSQTPKYLVTQMGNDKSIKCEQNLGHDTMYWYKQDSKKFLKIMFSYNNKELIINETVPNRFSPKSPDKAHLNLHINSLELGDSAVYFCASSARDTEAFFGQGTRLTVV.

The sample holds many counts of this clonotype. The J gene is TRBJ2-1, the V gene TRBV2, with 9 bases that match TRBD2. This CDR3 spans 16 amino acids. V shed 3 bases and J 0 bases; nucleotides not matched to a gene: 3. In germline, CDR1 is SNHLY, CDR2 FYNNEI. CDR3 bases: TGTGCCAGCAGTGATGGCGGGAGGGCCTCCTACAATGAGCAGTTCTTC. Encoded protein: CASSDGGRASYNEQFF.

This clonotype was seen repeatedly, ten times or more. The chain employs TRBV11-2 and TRBJ2-3; 8 positions agree with TRBD2. The CDR3 covers 17 residues. After removal of 7 bases from V and 0 bases from J, the junction contained 12 bases not matched to a gene. Germline lookup yields CDR1 SGHAT and CDR2 FQNNGV. The CDR3 reads CASIIDREGLSTDTQYF. DNA of the CDR3: TGTGCCAGCATAATCGACCGGGAGGGCTTGAGCACAGATACGCAGTATTTT.

This clonotype was detected only a few times. The chain employs TRBV14 and TRBJ2-7; 10 bases fit TRBD1. The V segment lost 4 bases and the J segment 5 bases; nucleotides outside the gene matches: 8. The CDR3 totals 15 residues. Germline loops: CDR1 SGHDN, CDR2 FVKESK. The CDR3 DNA reads TGTGCCAGCAGCCCATCGGACAGGGGGTCCAACGAGCAGTACTTC. Translated: CASSPSDRGSNEQYF.

In regard to this clonotype: Germline and junction disagree at one end, which may indicate a read error. The J gene is TRBJ1-1, the V gene TRBV10-3, with D unresolved. The CDR3 is 14 amino acids. Germline CDR1 ENHRY, CDR2 SYGVKD. CDR3 nucleotide sequence: TGTGCCATCAAACCCCCGACGGCTGACACTGTAGCTTTCTTT. Amino acid sequence: CAIKPPTADTVAFF.